This TCR beta chain was identified during a study of blood T cells in healthy people across ages. Study observations and caveats: A greater number of naive CD4+ cells and higher diversity distinguished long-lived donors from aged donors.

Trimming removed 3 bases from V and 5 bases from J; junction bases left unmatched: 16. In germline, CDR1 is DFQATT, CDR2 SNEGSKA (reference sequence). The CDR3 is 18 amino acids. This clonotype occurred a few times. The antigen is undetermined. Next came a second PCR, run for about 7 to 12 cycles, which used a sample-barcoded 5' primer along with a J-beta primer mix. A template-switch adaptor with 12 random nucleotides tagged each cDNA molecule. TCRdb used MiXCR to reprocess the 5' RACE reads, holding one entry per CDR3 protein. Of 600,000 to 900,000 distinct CDR3 sequences listed, about 26% are singletons. This sample was shared with a second study, whose subject was T cells of mothers and their children.

This TCR was recovered from a boy younger than 18 in good health. The sample comprised blood. The chain employs TRBV20-1 and TRBJ2-2; TRBD2 matches 9 bases. In DNA form, the CDR3 reads TGCAGTGCTAGGTCCCCAGGAGGCGGGGGGGCAAAAACCGGGGAGCTGTTTTTT. Translating it yields CSARSPGGGGAKTGELFF.